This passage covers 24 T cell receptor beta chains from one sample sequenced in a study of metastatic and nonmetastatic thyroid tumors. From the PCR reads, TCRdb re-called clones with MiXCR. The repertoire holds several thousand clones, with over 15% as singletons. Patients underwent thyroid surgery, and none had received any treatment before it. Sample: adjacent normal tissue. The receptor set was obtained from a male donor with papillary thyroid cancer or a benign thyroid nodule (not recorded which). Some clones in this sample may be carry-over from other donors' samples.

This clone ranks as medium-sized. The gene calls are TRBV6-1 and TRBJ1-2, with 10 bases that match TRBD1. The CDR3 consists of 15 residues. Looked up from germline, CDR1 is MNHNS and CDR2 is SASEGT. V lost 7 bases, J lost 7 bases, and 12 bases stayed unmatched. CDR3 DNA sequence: TGTGCCAGCACCACCCCCGGGACAGGGGCTAGTGGCTACACCTTC. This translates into CASTTPGTGASGYTF.

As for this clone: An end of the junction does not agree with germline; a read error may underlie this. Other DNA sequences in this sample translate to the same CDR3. CDR3 loop: CASSFTVNSYGYTF. As DNA, the CDR3 is TGTGCCAGTAGTTTCACCGTTAACTCCTATGGCTACACCTTC. This rearrangement joins TRBV27 to TRBJ1-2; D is unclear. CDR1 MNHEY and CDR2 SMNVEV come from the germline V gene (reference sequence). This CDR3 has 14 residues.

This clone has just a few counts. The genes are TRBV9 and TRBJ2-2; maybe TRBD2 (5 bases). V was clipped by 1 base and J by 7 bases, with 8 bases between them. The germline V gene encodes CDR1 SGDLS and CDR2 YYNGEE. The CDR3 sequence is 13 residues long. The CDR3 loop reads CASSVRGVGELFF. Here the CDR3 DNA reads TGTGCCAGCAGCGTACGGGGAGTCGGGGAGCTGTTTTTT.

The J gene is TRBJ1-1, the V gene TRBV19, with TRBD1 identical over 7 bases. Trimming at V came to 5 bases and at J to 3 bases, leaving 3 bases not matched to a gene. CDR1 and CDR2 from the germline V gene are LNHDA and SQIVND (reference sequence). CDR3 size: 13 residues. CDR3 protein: CASSSTGDTEAFF. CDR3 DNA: TGTGCCAGTAGTTCAACAGGGGACACTGAAGCTTTCTTT.

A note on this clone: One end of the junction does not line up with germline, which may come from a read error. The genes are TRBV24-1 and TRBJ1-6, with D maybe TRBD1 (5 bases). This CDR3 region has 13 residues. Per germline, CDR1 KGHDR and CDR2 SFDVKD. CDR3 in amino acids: CAISAEGNSPLHF. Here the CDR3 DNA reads TGTGCCATCAGTGCCGAGGGGAATTCACCCCTCCACTTT.

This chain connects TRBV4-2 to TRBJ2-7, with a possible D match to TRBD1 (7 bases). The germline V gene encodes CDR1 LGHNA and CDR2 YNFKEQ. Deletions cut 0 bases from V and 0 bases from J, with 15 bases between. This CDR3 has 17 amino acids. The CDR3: CASSQDARGATSYEQYF. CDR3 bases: TGTGCCAGCAGCCAAGACGCCAGGGGGGCTACCTCCTACGAGCAGTACTTC.

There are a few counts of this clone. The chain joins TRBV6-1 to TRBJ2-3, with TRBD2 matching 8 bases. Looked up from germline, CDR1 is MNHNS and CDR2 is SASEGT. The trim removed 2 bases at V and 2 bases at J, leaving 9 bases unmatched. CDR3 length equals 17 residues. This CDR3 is CASSESVAGMSTDTQYF. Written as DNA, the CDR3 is TGTGCCAGCAGTGAATCTGTAGCGGGAATGTCCACAGATACGCAGTATTTT.

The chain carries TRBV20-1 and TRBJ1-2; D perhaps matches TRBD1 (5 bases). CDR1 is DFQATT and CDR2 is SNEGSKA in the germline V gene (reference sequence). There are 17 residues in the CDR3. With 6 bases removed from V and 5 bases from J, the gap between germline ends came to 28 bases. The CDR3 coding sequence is TGCAGTGCCCAGAACCCGGGACGCCCCCGTGTCATGTATGGCTACACCTTC. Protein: CSAQNPGRPRVMYGYTF.

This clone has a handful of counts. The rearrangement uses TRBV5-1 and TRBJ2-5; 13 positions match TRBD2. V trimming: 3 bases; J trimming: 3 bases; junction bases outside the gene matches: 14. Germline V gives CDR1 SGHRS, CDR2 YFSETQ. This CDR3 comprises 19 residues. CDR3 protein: CASSSFRLAGGSGKETQYF. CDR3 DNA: TGCGCCAGCAGCTCGTTTCGACTAGCGGGAGGTTCGGGAAAAGAGACCCAGTACTTC.

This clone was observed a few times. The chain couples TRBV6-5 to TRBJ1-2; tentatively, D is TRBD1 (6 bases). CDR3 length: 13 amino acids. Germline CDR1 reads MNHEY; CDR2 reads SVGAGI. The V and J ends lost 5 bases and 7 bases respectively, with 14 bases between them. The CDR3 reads CASSTTGKGGYTF. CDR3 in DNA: TGTGCCAGCAGTACTACAGGGAAGGGTGGCTACACCTTC.

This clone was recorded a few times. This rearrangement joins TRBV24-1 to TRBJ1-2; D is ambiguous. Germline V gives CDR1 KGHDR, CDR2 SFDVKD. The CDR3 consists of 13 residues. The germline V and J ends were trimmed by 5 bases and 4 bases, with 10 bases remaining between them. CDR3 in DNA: TGTGCCACCAGTGGCGGGTTGGGCTATGGCTACACCTTC. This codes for CATSGGLGYGYTF.

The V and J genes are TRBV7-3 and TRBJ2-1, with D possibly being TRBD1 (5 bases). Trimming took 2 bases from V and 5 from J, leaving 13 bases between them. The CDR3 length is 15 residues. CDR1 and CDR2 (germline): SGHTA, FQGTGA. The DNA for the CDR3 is TGTGCCAGCAGCTTACGTCAGGGCGTGAACAATGAGCAGTTCTTC. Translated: CASSLRQGVNNEQFF. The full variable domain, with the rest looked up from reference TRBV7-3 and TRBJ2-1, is GAGVSQTPSNKVTEKGKYVELRCDPISGHTALYWYRQSLGQGPEFLIYFQGTGAADDSGLPNDRFFAVRPEGSVSTLKIQRTERGDSAVYLCASSLRQGVNNEQFFGPGTRLTVL.

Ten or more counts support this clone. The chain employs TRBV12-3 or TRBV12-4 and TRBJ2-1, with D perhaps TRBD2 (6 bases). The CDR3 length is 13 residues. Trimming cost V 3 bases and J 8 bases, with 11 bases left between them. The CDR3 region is CASSFSGEDEQFF. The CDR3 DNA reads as TGTGCCAGCAGTTTCTCGGGGGAAGATGAGCAGTTCTTC.

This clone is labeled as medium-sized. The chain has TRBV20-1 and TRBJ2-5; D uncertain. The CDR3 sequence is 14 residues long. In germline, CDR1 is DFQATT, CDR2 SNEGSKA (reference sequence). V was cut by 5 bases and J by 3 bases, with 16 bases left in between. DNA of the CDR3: TGCAGTGCTTTCCCCTTAGACAAAGAAGAGACCCAGTACTTC. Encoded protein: CSAFPLDKEETQYF.

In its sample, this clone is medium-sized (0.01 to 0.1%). The CDR3 sequence: CASSFPSGLNSPLHF. DNA of the CDR3: TGTGCCAGCAGTTTTCCGTCCGGACTCAATTCACCCCTCCACTTT. The V call is TRBV28, the J call TRBJ1-6; D gene ambiguous. This CDR3 has 15 residues. V gave up 3 bases and J gave up 7 bases, with 13 bases separating them. The germline CDR1 and CDR2 sequences are MDHEN and SYDVKM. The variable domain in full, completed from reference TRBV28 and TRBJ1-6, reads DVKVTQSSRYLVKRTGEKVFLECVQDMDHENMFWYRQDPGLGLRLIYFSYDVKMKEKGDIPEGYSVSREKKERFSLILESASTNQTSMYLCASSFPSGLNSPLHFGNGTRLTVT.

Here the CDR3 reads CAWSPNTGTYYQPQHF. CDR3 nucleotides: TGTGCCTGGAGTCCAAACACAGGGACGTACTATCAGCCCCAGCATTTT. The chain couples TRBV30 to TRBJ1-5; D possibly corresponds to TRBD1 (6 bases). Trimming stripped 2 bases from V and 5 bases from J, with 19 bases between. Germline V lookup: CDR1 GTSNPN, CDR2 SVGIG (reference sequence). The CDR3 runs 16 residues.

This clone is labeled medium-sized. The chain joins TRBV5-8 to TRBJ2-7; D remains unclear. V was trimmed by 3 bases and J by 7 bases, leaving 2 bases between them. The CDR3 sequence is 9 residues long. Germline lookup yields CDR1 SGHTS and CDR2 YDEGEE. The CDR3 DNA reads TGTGCCAGCAGCTATGAGCAGTACTTC. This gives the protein CASSYEQYF.

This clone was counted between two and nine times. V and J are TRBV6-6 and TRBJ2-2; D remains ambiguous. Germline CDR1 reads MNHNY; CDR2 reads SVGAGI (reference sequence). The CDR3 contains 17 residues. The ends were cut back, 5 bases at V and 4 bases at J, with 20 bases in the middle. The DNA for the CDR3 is TGTGCCAGCAGTATTGACGGATCCTTGACCTCCACCGGGGAGCTGTTTTTT. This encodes CASSIDGSLTSTGELFF.

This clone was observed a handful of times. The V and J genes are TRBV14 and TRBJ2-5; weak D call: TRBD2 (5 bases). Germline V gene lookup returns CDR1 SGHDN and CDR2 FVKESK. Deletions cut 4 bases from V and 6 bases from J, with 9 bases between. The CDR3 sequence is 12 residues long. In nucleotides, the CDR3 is TGTGCCAGCAGCCCGGACTTCCAGACCCAGTACTTC. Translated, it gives CASSPDFQTQYF. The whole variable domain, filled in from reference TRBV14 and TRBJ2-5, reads EAGVTQFPSHSVIEKGQTVTLRCDPISGHDNLYWYRRVMGKEIKFLLHFVKESKQDESGMPNNRFLAERTGGTYSTLKVQPAELEDSGVYFCASSPDFQTQYFGPGTRLLVL.

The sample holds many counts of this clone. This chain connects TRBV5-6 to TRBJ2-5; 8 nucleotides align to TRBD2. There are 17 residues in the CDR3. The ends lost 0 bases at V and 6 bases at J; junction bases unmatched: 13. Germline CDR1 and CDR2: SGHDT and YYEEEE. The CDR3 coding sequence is TGTGCCAGCAGCTTGGCCAACCCCGGGACTAGGGCAAAGACCCAGTACTTC. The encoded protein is CASSLANPGTRAKTQYF.

As DNA, the CDR3 is TGTGCCAGCAGTGAAGGAAAGCGCTACGAGCAGTACTTC. Translation gives CASSEGKRYEQYF. This rearrangement joins TRBV2 to TRBJ2-7; D uncertain. The germline V gene has CDR1 SNHLY and CDR2 FYNNEI. Trimming removed 1 base from V and 3 bases from J, with 7 bases in between. This CDR3 contains 13 residues. Drawing the rest from reference TRBV2 and TRBJ2-7, the complete variable domain is EPEVTQTPSHQVTQMGQEVILRCVPISNHLYFYWYRQILGQKVEFLVSFYNNEISEKSEIFDDQFSVERPDGSNFTLKIRSTKLEDSAMYFCASSEGKRYEQYFGPGTRLTVT.

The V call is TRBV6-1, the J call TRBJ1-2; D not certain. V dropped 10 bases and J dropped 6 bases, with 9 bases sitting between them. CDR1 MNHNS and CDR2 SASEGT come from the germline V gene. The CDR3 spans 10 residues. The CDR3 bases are TGTGCCATCAGCCTGGATGGCTACACCTTC. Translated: CAISLDGYTF.

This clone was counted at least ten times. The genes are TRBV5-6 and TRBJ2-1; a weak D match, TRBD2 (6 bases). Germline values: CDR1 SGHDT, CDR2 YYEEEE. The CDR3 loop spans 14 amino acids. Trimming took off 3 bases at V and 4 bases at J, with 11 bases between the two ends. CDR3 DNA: TGTGCCAGCAGCTCAGCGGGCCCTTACAATGAGCAGTTCTTC. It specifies CASSSAGPYNEQFF.

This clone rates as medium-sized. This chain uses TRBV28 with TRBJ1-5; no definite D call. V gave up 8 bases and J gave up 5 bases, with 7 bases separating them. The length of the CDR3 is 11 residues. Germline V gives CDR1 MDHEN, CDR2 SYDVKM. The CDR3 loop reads CASAIHQPQHF. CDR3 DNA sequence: TGTGCCAGCGCTATACATCAGCCCCAGCATTTT. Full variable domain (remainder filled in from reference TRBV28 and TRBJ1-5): DVKVTQSSRYLVKRTGEKVFLECVQDMDHENMFWYRQDPGLGLRLIYFSYDVKMKEKGDIPEGYSVSREKKERFSLILESASTNQTSMYLCASAIHQPQHFGDGTRLSIL.